This T cell receptor (beta chain) comes out of a study of tumor and adjacent non-tumor tissue in lung cancer. The library came from three nested PCR rounds adapted from ARM-PCR protocols. TCRdb recomputed calls from the multiplex PCR reads with MiXCR, one row per CDR3 protein. The repertoire holds 60,000 to 85,000 distinct CDR3 sequences, with 65% to 80% as singletons. No cell sorting was done before RNA was extracted from the tissue. More than 3 cm separated this lung sample from the edge of the tumor. This receptor was obtained from a man aged 55 to 70 with non-small cell lung cancer. The sequenced material came from distant non-tumor lung tissue.

The CDR3 spells CSAELTGDAQHF. The CDR3 nucleotides read TGCAGCGCGGAATTAACTGGGGACGCCCAGCATTTT. The chain joins TRBV29-1 to TRBJ1-5; tentative D call: TRBD1 (5 bases). The CDR3 is 12 amino acids. Trimming removed 7 bases at V and 11 bases at J, with 18 bases between. The germline gives CDR1 SQVTM, CDR2 ANQGSEA.